The sequence of this TCR beta chain was determined in a study of Graves' ophthalmopathy and Graves' hyperthyroidism. This clonotype was seen only a few times. From RNA, the CDR3 regions of TCR beta chains were amplified and sequenced. In the first round, RT-PCR was carried out with HTBI primers, and a multiplex PCR formed the second round. TCRdb re-derived calls from the multiplex PCR reads in MiXCR, one entry per CDR3 protein. Among about 700,000 distinct CDR3 sequences, 35% to 50% were seen once, and the ten largest hold roughly 46%. The source material was peripheral blood. The receptor's source is an adult man with Graves' ophthalmopathy.

CDR3 region: CATSRGTAYQETQYF. CDR3 in DNA: TGTGCCACCAGCAGAGGGACAGCCTACCAAGAGACCCAGTACTTC. This chain joins TRBV15 and TRBJ2-5; a weak D match, TRBD1 (6 bases). The V end was cut by 1 base, the J end by 0 bases, with 9 bases between. Germline values: CDR1 LNHNV, CDR2 YYDKDF (reference sequence). This CDR3 region has 15 residues.